This is a list of T cell receptor beta chains from one sample in a study of spatial heterogeneity in lung cancer. MiXCR was run by TCRdb on the 5' RACE reads, yielding one entry per CDR3 protein. The data show 25,000 or so distinct CDR3 sequences, 9.5% to 15% seen once. This sample comprised PBMCs, obtained at surgery. The source is a female donor with early-stage non-small cell lung cancer. The CDR3 runs from the conserved cysteine through the conserved F or W. D genes are given only for firm matches. Not all rows give a size; the values are once, few, many and, for expanded clones, a class.

J gene | clone size | V gene | D gene | CDR3 protein | CDR3 DNA
TRBJ2-1 | . | TRBV7-6 | TRBD2 | CASSLARGAGLAGNNEQFF | TGTGCCAGCAGCTTAGCGAGAGGAGCGGGACTAGCGGGAAACAATGAGCAGTTCTTC
TRBJ2-1 | many | TRBV19 | TRBD2 | CASSNQRGRDEQFF | TGTGCCAGTAGTAACCAGCGGGGCCGCGATGAGCAGTTCTTC
TRBJ1-1 | . | TRBV28 | TRBD1 | CASSPQTGRTEAFF | TGTGCCAGCAGTCCGCAGACAGGGAGGACTGAAGCTTTCTTT
TRBJ2-1 | . | TRBV19 | TRBD2 | CASRNQKTSGKKNEQFF | TGTGCCAGTAGGAACCAAAAAACTAGCGGGAAGAAGAATGAGCAGTTCTTC
TRBJ1-2 | few | TRBV29-1 | TRBD1 | CSVDGQGAFGYTF | TGCAGCGTTGACGGACAGGGGGCCTTTGGCTACACCTTC
TRBJ2-1 | few | TRBV9 | TRBD2 | CASTLSGVGEQFF | TGTGCCAGCACTCTCAGCGGGGTGGGTGAGCAGTTCTTC
TRBJ1-5 | many | TRBV12-3/TRBV12-4 | TRBD1 | CASSQGAAQHF | TGTGCCAGCAGTCAGGGGGCAGCCCAGCATTTT
TRBJ2-1 | many | TRBV7-3 | . | CASSFDTGSSEQFF | TGTGCCAGCAGCTTCGACACAGGGAGCTCTGAGCAGTTCTTC
TRBJ2-7 | many | TRBV2 | . | CASRIRYEQYF | TGTGCCAGCAGGATTCGCTACGAGCAGTACTTC
TRBJ2-4 | many | TRBV7-2 | . | CASSFSSSGAKNIQYF | TGTGCCAGCAGCTTCAGCAGTAGTGGAGCCAAAAACATTCAGTACTTC
TRBJ2-3 | many | TRBV5-1 | . | CASSLGRGRRGTDTQYF | TGCGCCAGCAGCTTGGGGCGTGGTCGGCGAGGCACAGATACGCAGTATTTT
TRBJ2-5 | many | TRBV7-9 | . | CASSLRDTQETQYF | TGTGCCAGCAGCTTAAGGGACACACAAGAGACCCAGTACTTC
TRBJ1-4 | many | TRBV6-5 | . | CASSHWRDFPFVPVEKLFF | TGTGCCAGCTCTCATTGGCGGGACTTTCCTTTCGTTCCGGTTGAAAAACTGTTTTTT
TRBJ2-5 | many | TRBV4-3 | . | CASSQGSRGPSGGETQYF | TGCGCCAGCAGCCAAGGAAGCAGGGGACCGTCCGGGGGTGAGACCCAGTACTTC
TRBJ1-1 | many | TRBV12-3/TRBV12-4 | . | CASTSVGMGLNTEAFF | TGTGCCAGCACTTCCGTTGGTATGGGATTGAACACTGAAGCTTTCTTT
TRBJ2-3 | many | TRBV27 | TRBD1 | CASSLSKTGQGPDTQYF | TGTGCCAGCAGTTTATCCAAGACAGGGCAGGGACCAGATACGCAGTATTTT
TRBJ1-2 | many | TRBV27 | TRBD1 | CASSLSVGQGFGYTF | TGTGCCAGCAGTTTATCCGTGGGACAGGGGTTTGGCTACACCTTC
TRBJ2-3 | many | TRBV7-2 | TRBD1 | CASSGRTGITDTQYF | TGTGCCAGCAGCGGAAGGACAGGGATCACAGATACGCAGTATTTT
TRBJ1-5 | . | TRBV10-3 | . | CAISDTGVYQPQHF | TGTGCCATCAGTGATACGGGGGTTTATCAGCCCCAGCATTTT
TRBJ1-1 | few | TRBV4-3 | TRBD1 | CASSPTGGPYITEAFF | TGCGCCAGCAGCCCGACAGGGGGGCCGTATATCACTGAAGCTTTCTTT
TRBJ2-5 | many | TRBV14 | . | CASSRESGSFQETQYF | TGTGCCAGCAGCCGGGAAAGCGGCTCTTTTCAAGAGACCCAGTACTTC
TRBJ2-1 | many | TRBV9 | TRBD2 | CASSGSQREGPYNEQFF | TGTGCCAGCAGCGGGTCCCAGCGGGAGGGCCCCTACAATGAGCAGTTCTTC
TRBJ2-4 | many | TRBV13 | TRBD2 | CASSPRTSGGDLAKNIQYF | TGTGCCAGCAGCCCCCGGACTAGCGGGGGGGACCTAGCCAAAAACATTCAGTACTTC
TRBJ1-2 | once | TRBV12-3/TRBV12-4 | . | CASSSAGGLSYGYTF | TGTGCCAGCAGTTCCGCCGGGGGGTTAAGCTATGGCTACACCTTC
TRBJ1-4 | many | TRBV5-6 | . | CASSLVGSEKLFF | TGTGCCAGCAGCCTTGTGGGAAGTGAAAAACTGTTTTTT
TRBJ1-1 | . | TRBV27 | . | CASSLSGAGRTEAFF | TGTGCCAGCAGTTTATCGGGTGCTGGGAGGACTGAAGCTTTCTTT
TRBJ2-2 | few | TRBV12-3/TRBV12-4 | . | CASTHQGIGRTGELFF | TGTGCCAGCACCCATCAGGGGATCGGGCGCACCGGGGAGCTGTTTTTT
TRBJ1-2 | . | TRBV28 | . | CASSSDGAHFLLNYGYTF | TGTGCCAGCAGTTCCGACGGCGCGCACTTCCTTCTCAACTATGGCTACACCTTC
TRBJ2-5 | many | TRBV25-1 | . | CASSEFRVSDQETQYF | TGTGCCAGCAGTGAATTCAGGGTCAGTGACCAAGAGACCCAGTACTTC
TRBJ2-4 | many | TRBV28 | . | CASSLSLLQAKNIQYF | TGTGCCAGCAGTTTGTCCCTCCTCCAAGCCAAAAACATTCAGTACTTC
TRBJ2-2 | many | TRBV5-1 | . | CASSIGGLYTGELFF | TGCGCCAGCAGTATTGGGGGCCTATACACCGGGGAGCTGTTTTTT
TRBJ1-1 | few | TRBV28 | TRBD1 | CASSLRSWGQGAPGTEAFF | TGTGCCAGCAGTTTGAGGTCATGGGGACAGGGGGCGCCGGGCACTGAAGCTTTCTTT
TRBJ2-7 | many | TRBV5-1 | TRBD2 | CASSPGTSGHEQYF | TGCGCCAGCAGCCCCGGGACTAGCGGCCACGAGCAGTACTTC
TRBJ1-4 | once | TRBV7-2 | TRBD1 | CASSTRTGDEKLFF | TGTGCCAGCAGCACCCGGACAGGGGATGAAAAACTGTTTTTT
TRBJ2-3 | . | TRBV24-1 | . | CATSGPGRTTDTQYF | TGTGCCACCAGTGGCCCCGGGCGAACCACAGATACGCAGTATTTT
TRBJ2-1 | many | TRBV12-3/TRBV12-4 | . | CASRTTYNEQFF | TGTGCCAGCAGAACAACCTACAATGAGCAGTTCTTC
TRBJ2-2 | many | TRBV23-1 | . | CASSQCWCGATGELFF | TGCGCCAGCAGTCAATGTTGGTGCGGGGCGACCGGGGAGCTGTTTTTT
TRBJ1-1 | many | TRBV3-1 | . | CASSQVGVSMNTEAFF | TGTGCCAGCAGCCAGGTTGGGGTCTCCATGAACACTGAAGCTTTCTTT
TRBJ2-2 | . | TRBV4-2 | . | CASSQDPGSYTGELFF | TGTGCCAGCAGCCAAGATCCCGGGAGTTACACCGGGGAGCTGTTTTTT
TRBJ2-3 | many | TRBV5-1 | . | CASSLGVVMDTDTQYF | TGCGCCAGCAGCTTAGGAGTGGTGATGGATACAGATACGCAGTATTTT
TRBJ2-7 | many | TRBV27 | . | CASSETSSYEQYF | TGTGCCAGCAGTGAGACAAGCTCCTACGAGCAGTACTTC
TRBJ2-1 | . | TRBV11-1 | . | CASTRDPGTYNEQFF | TGTGCCAGCACCAGAGACCCTGGTACCTACAATGAGCAGTTCTTC
TRBJ1-1 | . | TRBV5-1 | . | CASSRTEPNTEAFF | TGCGCCAGCAGCAGGACGGAACCGAACACTGAAGCTTTCTTT
TRBJ2-7 | many | TRBV27 | . | CASSPDSLLRQYF | TGTGCCAGCAGTCCGGACTCCCTGTTAAGGCAGTACTTC
TRBJ2-2 | many | TRBV3-1 | TRBD1 | CASSRTGDRPTGELFF | TGTGCCAGCAGCCGGACGGGGGACAGGCCCACCGGGGAGCTGTTTTTT
TRBJ2-3 | many | TRBV28 | TRBD1 | CASRLGQDTDTQYF | TGTGCCAGCAGGTTGGGACAGGACACAGATACGCAGTATTTT
TRBJ1-1 | once | TRBV7-2 | . | CASRPAGITEAFF | TGTGCCAGCAGACCGGCGGGGATAACTGAAGCTTTCTTT
TRBJ2-7 | many | TRBV9 | . | CASSVASHPLEQYF | TGTGCCAGCAGCGTAGCCTCCCACCCCCTCGAGCAGTACTTC
TRBJ2-2 | . | TRBV15 | . | CATSRELVGRFIGELFF | TGTGCCACCAGCAGAGAACTAGTCGGGAGATTCATCGGGGAGCTGTTTTTT
TRBJ2-3 | . | TRBV7-3 | TRBD1 | CASSLGTVNTDTQYF | TGTGCCAGCAGCTTAGGGACAGTCAACACAGATACGCAGTATTTT
TRBJ2-7 | many | TRBV10-3 | . | CASYNELTYEQYF | TGTGCCTCTTATAACGAACTCACCTACGAGCAGTACTTC